The entry below describes one TCR beta chain. Antigen unknown. Primers included in the PCR were 60 Vbeta and 13 Jbeta primers. Assay: immunoSEQ multiplex PCR; the TCRdb copy retains only in-frame clones and omits some. The sample lists over 100,000 clones; roughly 69% were seen once. This entry comes from a study of cytomegalovirus exposure and HLA in healthy donors. Study outcomes and limitations: The authors enumerated roughly 180 TCR beta chains as linked to cytomegalovirus. Most likely, a cluster of highly shared sequence variants arose as a sequencing artifact.

This CDR3 region has 19 residues. V was clipped by 6 bases and J by 1 base; unmatched bases: 14. Germline-derived CDR1 and CDR2 are MDHEN and SYDVKM. This donor's CMV serostatus is unrecorded. Sequenced: PBMCs. The sequence was collected from a human donor in good health. The J gene is TRBJ2-2, the V gene TRBV28, with TRBD2 identical over 10 bases. The CDR3 DNA is TGTGCCAGCAGACTTACGGCCTGGCTAGCGGGGGTGAACACCGGGGAGCTGTTTTTT. Its protein is CASRLTAWLAGVNTGELFF.